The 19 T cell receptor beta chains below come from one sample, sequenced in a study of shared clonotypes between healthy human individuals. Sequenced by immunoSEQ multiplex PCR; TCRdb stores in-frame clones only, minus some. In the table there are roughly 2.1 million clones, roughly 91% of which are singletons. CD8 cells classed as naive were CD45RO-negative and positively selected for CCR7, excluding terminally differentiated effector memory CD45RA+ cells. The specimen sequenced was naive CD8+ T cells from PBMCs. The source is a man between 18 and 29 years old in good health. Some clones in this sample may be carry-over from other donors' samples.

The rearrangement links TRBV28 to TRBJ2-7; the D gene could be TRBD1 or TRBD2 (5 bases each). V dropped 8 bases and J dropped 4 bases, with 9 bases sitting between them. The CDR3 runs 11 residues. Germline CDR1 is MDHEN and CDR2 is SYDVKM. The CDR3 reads CASGWGYEQYF. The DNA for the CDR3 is TGTGCCAGCGGTTGGGGGTACGAGCAGTACTTC.

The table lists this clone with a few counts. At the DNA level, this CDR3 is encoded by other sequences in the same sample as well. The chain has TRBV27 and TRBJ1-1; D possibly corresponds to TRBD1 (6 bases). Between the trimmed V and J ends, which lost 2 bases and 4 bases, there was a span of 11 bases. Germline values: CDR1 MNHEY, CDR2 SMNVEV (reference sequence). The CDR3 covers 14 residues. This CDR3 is CASSLTRGGTEAFF. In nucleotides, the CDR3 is TGTGCCAGCAGTTTAACCAGGGGAGGCACTGAAGCTTTCTTT.

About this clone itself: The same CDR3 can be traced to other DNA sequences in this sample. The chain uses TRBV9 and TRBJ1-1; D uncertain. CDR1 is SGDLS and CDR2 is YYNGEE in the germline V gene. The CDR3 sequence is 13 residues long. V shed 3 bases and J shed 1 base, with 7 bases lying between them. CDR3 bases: TGTGCCAGCAGCGGTAGTGGGAACACTGAAGCTTTCTTT. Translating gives CASSGSGNTEAFF.

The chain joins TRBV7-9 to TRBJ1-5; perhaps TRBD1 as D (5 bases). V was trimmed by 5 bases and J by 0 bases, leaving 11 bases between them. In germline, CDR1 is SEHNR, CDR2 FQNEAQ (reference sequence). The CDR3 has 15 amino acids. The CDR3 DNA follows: TGTGCCAGCAGCCCCGGGGCAGCTAGCAATCAGCCCCAGCATTTT. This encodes CASSPGAASNQPQHF.

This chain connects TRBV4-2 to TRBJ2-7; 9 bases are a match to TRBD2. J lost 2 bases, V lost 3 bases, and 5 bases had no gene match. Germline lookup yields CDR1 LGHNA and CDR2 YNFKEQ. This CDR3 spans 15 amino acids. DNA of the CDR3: TGTGCCAGCAGCCAGATGACTAGCGGCACCTACGAGCAGTACTTC. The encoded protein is CASSQMTSGTYEQYF.

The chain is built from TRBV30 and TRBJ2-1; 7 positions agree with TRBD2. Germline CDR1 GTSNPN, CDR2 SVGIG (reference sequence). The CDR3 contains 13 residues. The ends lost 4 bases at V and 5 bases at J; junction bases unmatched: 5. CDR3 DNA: TGTGCCTGGACTGGCGGGAGCCACAATGAGCAGTTCTTC. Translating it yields CAWTGGSHNEQFF.

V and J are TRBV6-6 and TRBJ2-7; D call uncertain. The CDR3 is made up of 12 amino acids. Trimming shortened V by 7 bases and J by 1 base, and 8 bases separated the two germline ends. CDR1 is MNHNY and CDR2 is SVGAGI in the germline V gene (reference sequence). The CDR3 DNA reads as TGTGCCAGCATTGGGCAATCCTACGAGCAGTACTTC. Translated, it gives CASIGQSYEQYF.

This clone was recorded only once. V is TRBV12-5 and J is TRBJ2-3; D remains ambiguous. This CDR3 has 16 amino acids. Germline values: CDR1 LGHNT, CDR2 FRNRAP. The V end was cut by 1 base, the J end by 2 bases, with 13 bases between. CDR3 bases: TGTGCTAGTGGTTTGGGCGACCCCATTCCCACAGATACGCAGTATTTT. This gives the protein CASGLGDPIPTDTQYF.

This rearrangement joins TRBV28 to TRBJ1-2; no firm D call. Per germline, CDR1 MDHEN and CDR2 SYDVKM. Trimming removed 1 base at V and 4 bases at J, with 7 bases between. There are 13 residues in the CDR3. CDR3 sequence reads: CASSLSSLYGYTF. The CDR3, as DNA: TGTGCCAGCAGTTTATCCTCGCTCTATGGCTACACCTTC.

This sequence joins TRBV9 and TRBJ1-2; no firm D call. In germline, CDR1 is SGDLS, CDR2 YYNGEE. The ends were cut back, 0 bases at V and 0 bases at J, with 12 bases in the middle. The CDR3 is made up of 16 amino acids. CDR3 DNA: TGTGCCAGCAGCGTAGAGTCGGCAGCTACTAACTATGGCTACACCTTC. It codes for CASSVESAATNYGYTF.

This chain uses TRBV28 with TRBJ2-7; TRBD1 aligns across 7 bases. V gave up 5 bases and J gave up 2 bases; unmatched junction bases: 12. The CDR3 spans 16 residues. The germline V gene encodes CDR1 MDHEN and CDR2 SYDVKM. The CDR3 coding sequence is TGTGCCAGCAGTCCTACAGGACAGGAGGTCCCCTACGAGCAGTACTTC. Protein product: CASSPTGQEVPYEQYF.

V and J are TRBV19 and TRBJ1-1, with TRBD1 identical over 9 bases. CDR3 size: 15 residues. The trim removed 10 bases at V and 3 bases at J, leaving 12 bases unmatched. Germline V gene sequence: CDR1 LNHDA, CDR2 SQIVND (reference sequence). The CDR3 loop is CATSDRGSLYTEAFF. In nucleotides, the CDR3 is TGTGCCACCTCAGACAGGGGGTCATTGTACACTGAAGCTTTCTTT.

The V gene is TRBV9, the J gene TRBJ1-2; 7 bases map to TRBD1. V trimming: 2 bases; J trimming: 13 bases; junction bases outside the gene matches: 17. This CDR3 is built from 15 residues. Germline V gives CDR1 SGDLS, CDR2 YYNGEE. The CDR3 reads CASSVGQENFLVFTF. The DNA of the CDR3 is TGTGCCAGCAGCGTTGGACAGGAAAATTTTCTGGTGTTCACCTTC.

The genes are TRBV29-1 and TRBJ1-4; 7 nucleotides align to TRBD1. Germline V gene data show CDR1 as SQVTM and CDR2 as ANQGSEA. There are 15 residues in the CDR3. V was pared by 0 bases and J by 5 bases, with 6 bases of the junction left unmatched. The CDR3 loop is CSVEDWGQNNEKLFF. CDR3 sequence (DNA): TGCAGCGTTGAAGACTGGGGACAGAACAATGAAAAACTGTTTTTT.

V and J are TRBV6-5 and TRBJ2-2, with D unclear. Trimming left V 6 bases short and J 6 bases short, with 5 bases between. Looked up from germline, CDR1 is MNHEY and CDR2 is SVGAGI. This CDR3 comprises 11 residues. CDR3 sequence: CASSTSGELFF. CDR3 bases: TGTGCCAGCAGCACGTCCGGGGAGCTGTTTTTT.

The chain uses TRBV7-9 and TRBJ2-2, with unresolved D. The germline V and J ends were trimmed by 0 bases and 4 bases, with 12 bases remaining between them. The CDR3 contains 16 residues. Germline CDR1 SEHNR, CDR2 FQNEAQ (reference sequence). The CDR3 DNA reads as TGTGCCAGCAGCTTAGCAGTGATAGGTCCCACCGGGGAGCTGTTTTTT. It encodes CASSLAVIGPTGELFF.

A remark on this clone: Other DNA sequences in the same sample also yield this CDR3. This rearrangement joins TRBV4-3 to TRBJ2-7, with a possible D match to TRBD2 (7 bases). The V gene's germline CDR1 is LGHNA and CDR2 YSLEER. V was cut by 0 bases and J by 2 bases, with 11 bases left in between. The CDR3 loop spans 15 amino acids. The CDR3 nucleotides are TGCGCCAGCAGCCAAGATAGGCGGGGGCCCTACGAGCAGTACTTC. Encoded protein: CASSQDRRGPYEQYF.

In DNA, the CDR3 is TGTGCCAGCAGTTACCGCAGGGACCGTGCTGGGGAGCAGTACTTC. This gives the protein CASSYRRDRAGEQYF. The chain recombines TRBV28 with TRBJ2-7; D may correspond to TRBD1 or TRBD2 (5 bases each). Germline CDR1 is MDHEN and CDR2 is SYDVKM. Trimming cost V 4 bases and J 7 bases, with 20 bases left between them. CDR3 length: 15 residues. The variable domain in full, with the rest retrieved from reference TRBV28 and TRBJ2-7, is DVKVTQSSRYLVKRTGEKVFLECVQDMDHENMFWYRQDPGLGLRLIYFSYDVKMKEKGDIPEGYSVSREKKERFSLILESASTNQTSMYLCASSYRRDRAGEQYFGPGTRLTVT.

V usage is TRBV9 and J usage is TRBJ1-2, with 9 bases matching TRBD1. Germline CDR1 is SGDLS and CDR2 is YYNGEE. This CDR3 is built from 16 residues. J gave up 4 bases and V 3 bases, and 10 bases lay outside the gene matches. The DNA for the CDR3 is TGTGCCAGCAGCGCCCCGAACCGGGACAGGGTCTATGGCTACACCTTC. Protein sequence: CASSAPNRDRVYGYTF.